This T cell receptor beta chain comes out of a study of liver allograft versus peripheral blood T cells. Study background: Recipients' peripheral blood supplied the T cell receptor repertoires against which those in transplanted livers were compared.

V gave up 4 bases and J gave up 2 bases; unmatched junction bases: 3. Germline V gives CDR1 SQVTM, CDR2 ANQGSEA. This CDR3 has 13 amino acids. This clonotype is categorized as large. Its target is not known. From the reads, TCRdb called clonotypes with MiXCR, one entry per CDR3 protein. The repertoire holds thousands of distinct CDR3 sequences, with about 20% as singletons. Broader study findings: T cell receptor repertoires inside liver allografts reportedly differed from those in peripheral blood.

V and J are TRBV29-1 and TRBJ1-2; 8 bases are shared with TRBD1. This TCR came from a human patient who had a liver transplant. Some T cells may be supplied by the graft donor. CDR3 DNA sequence: TGCAGCGTTGGGACAGGGTTCAACTATGGCTACACCTTC. Protein sequence: CSVGTGFNYGYTF.